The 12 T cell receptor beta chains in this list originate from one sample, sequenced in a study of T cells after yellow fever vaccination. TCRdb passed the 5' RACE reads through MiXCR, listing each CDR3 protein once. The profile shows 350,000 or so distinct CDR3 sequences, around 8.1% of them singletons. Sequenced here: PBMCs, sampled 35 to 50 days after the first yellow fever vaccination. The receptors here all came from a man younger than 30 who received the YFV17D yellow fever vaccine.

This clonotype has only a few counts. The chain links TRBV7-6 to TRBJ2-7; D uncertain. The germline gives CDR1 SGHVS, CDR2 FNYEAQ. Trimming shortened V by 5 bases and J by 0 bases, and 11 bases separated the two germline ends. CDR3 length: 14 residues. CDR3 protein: CASSPLAGSYEQYV. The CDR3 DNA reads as TGTGCCAGCAGCCCCCTGGCAGGCTCCTACGAGCAGTACGTC.

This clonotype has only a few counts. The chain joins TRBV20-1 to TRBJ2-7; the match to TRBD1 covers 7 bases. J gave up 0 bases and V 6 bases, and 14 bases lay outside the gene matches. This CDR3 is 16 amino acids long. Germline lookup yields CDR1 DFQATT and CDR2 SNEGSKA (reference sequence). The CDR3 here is CSAPQSGQRVSYEQYF. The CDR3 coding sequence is TGCAGTGCCCCCCAATCGGGACAGAGAGTCTCCTACGAGCAGTACTTC.

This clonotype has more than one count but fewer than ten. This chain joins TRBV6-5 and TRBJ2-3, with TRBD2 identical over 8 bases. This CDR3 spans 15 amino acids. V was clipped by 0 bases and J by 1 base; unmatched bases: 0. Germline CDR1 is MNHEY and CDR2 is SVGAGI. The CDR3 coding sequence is TGTGCCAGCAGTTACTCTAGCGGGGGCACAGATACGCAGTATTTT. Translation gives CASSYSSGGTDTQYF.

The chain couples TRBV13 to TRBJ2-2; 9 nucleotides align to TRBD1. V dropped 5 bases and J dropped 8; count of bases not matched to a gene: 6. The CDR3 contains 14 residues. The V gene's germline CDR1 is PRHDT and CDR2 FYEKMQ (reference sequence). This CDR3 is CASSPTGGSGELFF. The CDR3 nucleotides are TGTGCCAGCAGCCCGACAGGGGGATCAGGGGAGCTGTTTTTT.

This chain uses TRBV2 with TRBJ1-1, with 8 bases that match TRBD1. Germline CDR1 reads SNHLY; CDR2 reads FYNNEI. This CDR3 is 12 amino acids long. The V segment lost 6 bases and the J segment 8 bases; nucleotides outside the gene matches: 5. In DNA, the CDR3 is TGTGCCAGCAGGGGGCAGGGGGCGGAAGCTTTCTTT. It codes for CASRGQGAEAFF.

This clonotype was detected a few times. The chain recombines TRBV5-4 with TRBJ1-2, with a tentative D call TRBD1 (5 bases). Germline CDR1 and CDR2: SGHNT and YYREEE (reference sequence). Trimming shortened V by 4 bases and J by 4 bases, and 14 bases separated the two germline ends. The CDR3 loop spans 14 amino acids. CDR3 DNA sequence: TGTGCCAGCAGCCCGGGGGGGTTTCTCTATGGCTACACCTTC. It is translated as CASSPGGFLYGYTF.

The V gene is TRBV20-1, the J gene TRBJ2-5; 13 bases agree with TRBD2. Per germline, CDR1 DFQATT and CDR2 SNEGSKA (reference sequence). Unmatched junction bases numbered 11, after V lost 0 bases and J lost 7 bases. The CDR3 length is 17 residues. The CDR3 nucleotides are TGCAGTGCTAGAGATCGTTTGGGACTAGCGGGGCTGGGGACCCAGTACTTC. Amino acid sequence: CSARDRLGLAGLGTQYF.

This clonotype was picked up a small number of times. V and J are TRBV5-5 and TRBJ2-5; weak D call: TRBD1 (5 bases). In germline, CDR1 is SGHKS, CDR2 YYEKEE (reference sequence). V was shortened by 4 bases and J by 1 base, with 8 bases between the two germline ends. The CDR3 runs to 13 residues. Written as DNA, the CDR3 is TGTGCCAGCAGCACAGGATTCCAAGAGACCCAGTACTTC. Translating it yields CASSTGFQETQYF.

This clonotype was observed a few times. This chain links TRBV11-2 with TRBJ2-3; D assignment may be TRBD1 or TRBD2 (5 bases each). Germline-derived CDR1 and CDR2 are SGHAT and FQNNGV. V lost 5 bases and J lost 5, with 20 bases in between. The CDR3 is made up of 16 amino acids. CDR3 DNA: TGTGCCAGCAGCGTCAGAACAGGCCGAGGGGAAGATACGCAGTATTTT. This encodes CASSVRTGRGEDTQYF. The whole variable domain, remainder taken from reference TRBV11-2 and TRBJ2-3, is EAGVAQSPRYKIIEKRQSVAFWCNPISGHATLYWYQQILGQGPKLLIQFQNNGVVDDSQLPKDRFSAERLKGVDSTLKIQPAKLEDSAVYLCASSVRTGRGEDTQYFGPGTRLTVL.

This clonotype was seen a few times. The CDR3 loop reads CASSVDLWVGTGELFF. The CDR3 DNA is TGTGCCAGCAGCGTAGATCTCTGGGTTGGCACCGGGGAGCTGTTTTTT. The gene calls are TRBV9 and TRBJ2-2; no definite D call. The CDR3 covers 16 residues. Germline loops: CDR1 SGDLS, CDR2 YYNGEE. V lost 0 bases and J lost 4, with 13 bases in between.

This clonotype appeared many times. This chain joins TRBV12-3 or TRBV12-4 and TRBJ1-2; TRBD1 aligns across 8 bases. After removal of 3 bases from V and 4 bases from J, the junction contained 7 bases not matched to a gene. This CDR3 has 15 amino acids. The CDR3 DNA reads TGTGCCAGCAGTTTTTTGGACAGGGTCGTCTATGGCTACACCTTC. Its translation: CASSFLDRVVYGYTF.

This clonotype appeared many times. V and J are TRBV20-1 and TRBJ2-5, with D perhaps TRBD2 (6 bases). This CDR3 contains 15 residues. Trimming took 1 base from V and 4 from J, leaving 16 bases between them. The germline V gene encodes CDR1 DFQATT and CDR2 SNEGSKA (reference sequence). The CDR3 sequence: CSARGRGHRLETQYF. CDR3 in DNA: TGCAGTGCTAGAGGGCGGGGCCACAGGTTAGAGACCCAGTACTTC.